The clone carrying this T cell receptor beta chain was seen more than once but under ten times. Antigen unknown. The sample originates from a study of cytomegalovirus exposure and HLA in healthy donors. The primer mix had 60 Vbeta and 13 Jbeta primers. Sequencing used immunoSEQ multiplex PCR; TCRdb keeps in-frame clones, though not all of them. The sample includes approximately 120,000 clones, more than 70% seen only once; the top ten take 3% to 4.5%. Whole-study findings and limits: For most TCR sequences rarity was the rule, although some public TCRs occurred in many donors.

The receptor's source is a man aged 30 to 39 in good health and CMV-seronegative. Specimen: PBMCs.

CDR3 bases: TGTGCCAGCAGTTTCCGAGACAGGGAGGCTTTCTTT. This encodes CASSFRDREAFF. This chain connects TRBV6-6 to TRBJ1-1; 7 positions agree with TRBD1. Germline loops: CDR1 MNHNY, CDR2 SVGAGI (reference sequence). The V gene end was trimmed by 4 bases and the J gene end by 11 bases; junction bases not matched to a gene: 7. CDR3 length equals 12 residues.